What follows are 20 T cell receptor beta chains derived from one specimen sequenced in a study of cytomegalovirus exposure and HLA in healthy donors. Researchers ran the PCR with 60 Vbeta and 13 Jbeta primers. Clones were sequenced by immunoSEQ multiplex PCR, and TCRdb holds only the in-frame ones, with some missing. The sample yields about 200,000 clones, around 77% seen once. The sequenced sample was PBMCs. The receptors derive from a woman under 40 in good health and CMV-seronegative.

The chain has TRBV6-5 and TRBJ1-3; 7 bases align to TRBD1. The CDR3 sequence is 14 residues long. After removal of 4 bases from V and 4 bases from J, the junction contained 4 bases not matched to a gene. Germline V CDR1 and CDR2: MNHEY, SVGAGI. CDR3 nucleotides: TGTGCCAGCAGTTTGAGGGGGCTCGGAAACACCATATATTTT. Its protein is CASSLRGLGNTIYF.

V usage is TRBV7-8 and J usage is TRBJ1-2; 9 nucleotides match TRBD1. The CDR3 has 14 residues. Germline V gene data show CDR1 as SGHVS and CDR2 as FQNEAQ. The junction had 8 bases not matched to a gene; V was cut back by 3 bases and J by 9 bases. The CDR3 region is CASSLDTGGTSYTF. DNA of the CDR3: TGTGCCAGCAGCTTGGACACAGGGGGCACTAGCTACACCTTC.

This CDR3 is CASSLGTGAREKLFF. CDR3 sequence (DNA): TGTGCCAGCAGCTTGGGGACAGGGGCGCGGGAAAAACTGTTTTTT. The chain couples TRBV5-5 to TRBJ1-4, with TRBD1 identical over 9 bases. This CDR3 region has 15 residues. In germline, CDR1 is SGHKS, CDR2 YYEKEE (reference sequence). The J segment lost 8 bases and the V segment lost 0 bases, leaving 5 bases of the junction unmatched.

The chain's CDR3 is CASGTGGYGYTF. The CDR3 region has the DNA TGTGCCAGCGGAACAGGGGGGTATGGCTACACCTTC. The gene calls are TRBV6-5 and TRBJ1-2; TRBD1 matches at 8 bases. The CDR3 extends over 12 amino acids. V trimming: 8 bases; J trimming: 5 bases; junction bases outside the gene matches: 4. Germline V gives CDR1 MNHEY, CDR2 SVGAGI.

The gene calls are TRBV4-2 and TRBJ2-3; D is possibly TRBD1 (5 bases). V was clipped by 3 bases and J by 3 bases, with 10 bases between them. This CDR3 spans 14 amino acids. Germline CDR1 is LGHNA and CDR2 is YNFKEQ. The CDR3 DNA is TGTGCCAGCAGCCACCAGAAGGGGACAGATACGCAGTATTTT. Translation: CASSHQKGTDTQYF.

This rearrangement joins TRBV6-5 to TRBJ2-2; D may be TRBD2 (6 bases). The CDR3 runs to 15 residues. Trimming took off 6 bases at V and 1 base at J, with 12 bases between the two ends. Germline V CDR1 and CDR2: MNHEY, SVGAGI. CDR3 in amino acids: CASRTGVRNTGELFF. CDR3 nucleotides: TGTGCCAGCAGAACGGGGGTGAGGAACACCGGGGAGCTGTTTTTT.

The gene calls are TRBV7-9 and TRBJ2-3; possibly TRBD2 for D (6 bases). CDR3 length: 16 amino acids. Per the germline V gene, CDR1 is SEHNR and CDR2 is FQNEAQ (reference sequence). Trimming left V 2 bases short and J 2 bases short, with 14 bases between. This CDR3 reads CASSLPPRGYTDTQYF. The CDR3 coding sequence is TGTGCCAGCAGCTTACCCCCGCGGGGATACACAGATACGCAGTATTTT.

This clone was counted only a few times. This chain joins TRBV7-2 and TRBJ2-6; D is possibly TRBD1 (5 bases). This CDR3 is 14 amino acids long. V lost 4 bases, J lost 11 bases, and 15 bases lay in between. Germline lookup yields CDR1 SGHTA and CDR2 FQGNSA. CDR3: CASSSGHGLYVLTF. CDR3 coding DNA: TGTGCCAGCAGCTCCGGACATGGCCTCTACGTCCTGACTTTC. The variable domain in full, with the rest retrieved from reference TRBV7-2 and TRBJ2-6, is GAGVSQSPSNKVTEKGKDVELRCDPISGHTALYWYRQSLGQGLEFLIYFQGNSAPDKSGLPSDRFSAERTGGSVSTLTIQRTQQEDSAVYLCASSSGHGLYVLTFGAGSRLTVL.

The CDR3 here is CASSSRVERETQYF. The CDR3 coding sequence is TGTGCCAGCAGTTCCCGGGTGGAGCGGGAGACCCAGTACTTC. This chain joins TRBV28 and TRBJ2-5; D is possibly TRBD2 (5 bases). The CDR3 runs to 14 residues. V shed 4 bases and J shed 5 bases, with 14 bases lying between them. Germline-derived CDR1 and CDR2 are MDHEN and SYDVKM.

The chain joins TRBV29-1 to TRBJ1-5; weak D call: TRBD1 (5 bases). V gave up 7 bases and J gave up 2 bases, with 15 bases separating them. The CDR3 sequence is 14 residues long. Germline CDR1 reads SQVTM; CDR2 reads ANQGSEA. The CDR3, as DNA: TGCAGCGCTACTCAGGGAGGAGGCAATCAGCCCCAGCATTTT. Its translation is CSATQGGGNQPQHF. Using reference TRBV29-1 and TRBJ1-5 for the parts outside the CDR3, the full variable domain is SAVISQKPSRDICQRGTSLTIQCQVDSQVTMMFWYRQQPGQSLTLIATANQGSEATYESGFVIDKFPISRPNLTFSTLTVSNMSPEDSSIYLCSATQGGGNQPQHFGDGTRLSIL.

The CDR3 DNA sequence: TGTGCCAGCAGCGTACGGGGGGTTTATGGCTACACCTTC. Translating it yields CASSVRGVYGYTF. V gene TRBV9 combines with J gene TRBJ1-2; possible D gene TRBD1, 5 bases. V was shortened by 1 base and J by 5 bases, with 9 bases between the two germline ends. CDR1 and CDR2 from the germline V gene are SGDLS and YYNGEE. The CDR3 consists of 13 residues.

This clone was counted a few times. The V and J genes are TRBV29-1 and TRBJ1-2; possible D gene TRBD1, 6 bases. Germline loops: CDR1 SQVTM, CDR2 ANQGSEA. The V and J ends lost 6 bases and 3 bases respectively, with 11 bases between them. The CDR3 consists of 12 residues. In DNA form, the CDR3 reads TGCAGCGTCGCGCCAGGGGACTATGGCTACACCTTC. Translated: CSVAPGDYGYTF.

J is TRBJ1-1 and V is TRBV7-9; TRBD1 might be the D (5 bases). Germline V gene data show CDR1 as SEHNR and CDR2 as FQNEAQ (reference sequence). CDR3 size: 14 residues. V was trimmed by 4 bases and J by 5 bases, leaving 14 bases between them. CDR3 residues: CASSSYRRGTEAFF. For the CDR3, the DNA is TGTGCCAGCAGCTCCTACAGGCGTGGGACTGAAGCTTTCTTT. Based on the CDR3 plus reference TRBV7-9 and TRBJ1-1, the full variable domain is DTGVSQNPRHKITKRGQNVTFRCDPISEHNRLYWYRQTLGQGPEFLTYFQNEAQLEKSRLLSDRFSAERPKGSFSTLEIQRTEQGDSAMYLCASSSYRRGTEAFFGQGTRLTVV.

The V gene is TRBV28, the J gene TRBJ2-7; D unresolved. This CDR3 is 12 amino acids long. Per the germline V gene, CDR1 is MDHEN and CDR2 is SYDVKM. V lost 4 bases and J 1 base, leaving 5 bases between the germline ends. CDR3 coding DNA: TGTGCCAGCAGTTCGGGTTCCTACGAGCAGTACTTC. It yields the protein CASSSGSYEQYF.

This rearrangement joins TRBV4-2 to TRBJ2-2; 13 positions match TRBD2. Germline assignment: CDR1 LGHNA and CDR2 YNFKEQ. This CDR3 region has 16 residues. V was pared by 8 bases and J by 5 bases, with 8 bases of the junction left unmatched. The CDR3 region is CASHRTSGRGTGELFF. The CDR3 DNA reads as TGTGCCAGCCATCGGACTAGCGGGAGAGGTACCGGGGAGCTGTTTTTT.

The J gene is TRBJ1-1, the V gene TRBV18, with D perhaps matching TRBD1 (5 bases). V lost 2 bases and J 3 bases, leaving 13 bases between the germline ends. This CDR3 contains 15 residues. Germline assignment: CDR1 KGHSH and CDR2 LQKENI. CDR3 sequence: CASSPVSGGDTEAFF. In DNA form, the CDR3 reads TGTGCCAGCTCACCAGTCTCCGGGGGGGACACTGAAGCTTTCTTT.

In this sample, this clone turned up a few times. The rearrangement uses TRBV19 and TRBJ2-3; a possible D gene is TRBD2 (5 bases). The CDR3 consists of 13 residues. Germline values: CDR1 LNHDA, CDR2 SQIVND (reference sequence). Trimming removed 11 bases from V and 1 base from J, with 13 bases in between. DNA of the CDR3: TGTGCCTCCTCCGTGGAGGGCACAGATACGCAGTATTTT. This codes for CASSVEGTDTQYF.

The CDR3 loop is CASSLRSYGYTF. CDR3 nucleotide sequence: TGTGCCAGCAGTTTAAGGAGCTATGGCTACACCTTC. This chain connects TRBV28 to TRBJ1-2; D call uncertain. Germline V lookup: CDR1 MDHEN, CDR2 SYDVKM. CDR3 length: 12 amino acids. Trimming left V 2 bases short and J 4 bases short, with 5 bases between.

J is TRBJ2-3 and V is TRBV30; 11 nucleotides align to TRBD2. This CDR3 comprises 16 residues. Trimming at V came to 1 base and at J to 2 bases, leaving 5 bases not matched to a gene. The germline CDR1 and CDR2 sequences are GTSNPN and SVGIG (reference sequence). CDR3 in amino acids: CAWSEGLAALTDTQYF. CDR3 nucleotide sequence: TGTGCCTGGAGTGAGGGACTAGCGGCCCTCACAGATACGCAGTATTTT.

This chain uses TRBV6-5 with TRBJ1-3; 8 bases fit TRBD1. CDR3 length equals 15 residues. The germline V gene has CDR1 MNHEY and CDR2 SVGAGI. Trimming took 6 bases from V and 3 from J; bases not matched to a gene: 7. The CDR3 sequence: CASRGTGFYGNTIYF. The DNA of the CDR3 is TGTGCCAGCAGAGGGACAGGATTTTATGGAAACACCATATATTTT.